A selection of T cell receptor beta chains follows, all from one sample in a study of shared clonotypes between healthy human individuals. Measured with immunoSEQ multiplex PCR; TCRdb has only the in-frame clones, and not every one. The table includes roughly 2,500,000 clones, more than 85% detected once. Sample: naive CD4+ T cells from PBMCs. These receptors were obtained from a young man in good health. Some clones in this sample may be carry-over from other donors' samples. The CDR3 runs from the conserved cysteine through the conserved F or W. Fields, in order: V gene, J gene, D gene, clone size, CDR3 DNA, CDR3 protein. D genes are given only for firm matches. Part of the rows lack a size; the others show once, few, many or a class for expanded clones.

TRBV4-1	TRBJ2-7	-	-	TGCGCCAGCAGCCAAGGGTGGGAGGCCTACGAGCAGTACTTC	CASSQGWEAYEQYF
TRBV5-4	TRBJ2-7	TRBD2	-	TGTGCCAGCAGCCAAACAAGCGGGAGGTCCTACGAGCAGTACTTC	CASSQTSGRSYEQYF
TRBV5-1	TRBJ2-2	TRBD1	-	TGCGCCAGCAGCTGGACAGGCCTGAACACCGGGGAGCTGTTTTTT	CASSWTGLNTGELFF
TRBV7-2	TRBJ2-7	-	-	TGTGCCAGCAGTGGAGGGCTAGCGTACTACGAGCAGTACTTC	CASSGGLAYYEQYF
TRBV5-1	TRBJ2-3	TRBD2	-	TGCGCCAGCGCGGCGGGGGGAGGCACAGATACGCAGTATTTT	CASAAGGGTDTQYF
TRBV11-2	TRBJ1-6	-	once	TGTGCCAGCAGCTTGGGCGTAGGTTCACCCCTCCACTTT	CASSLGVGSPLHF
TRBV7-8	TRBJ2-7	-	-	TGTGCCAGCGGACGAGGAGGGGACAGCTCCTACGAGCAGTACTTC	CASGRGGDSSYEQYF
TRBV30	TRBJ1-4	TRBD1	-	TGTGCCTGGAGTGATCCAGACAGGGGGCGCGGAAGAGATGAAAAACTGTTTTTT	CAWSDPDRGRGRDEKLFF
TRBV27	TRBJ2-7	TRBD1	-	TGTGCCAGCAGTTTCGGGACAGCCTACGAGCAGTACTTC	CASSFGTAYEQYF
TRBV7-7	TRBJ2-2	-	-	TGTGCCAGCAGCTTAGGGAGCACCGGGGAGCTGTTTTTT	CASSLGSTGELFF
TRBV15	TRBJ2-7	-	few	TGTGCCACCAGCAGAGATCTCACTAGTCGTACCTACGAGCAGTACTTC	CATSRDLTSRTYEQYF
TRBV7-3	TRBJ1-2	-	-	TGTGCCAGCAGCCTGAAGGGGCCACCTAACTATGGCTACACCTTC	CASSLKGPPNYGYTF
TRBV28	TRBJ1-4	-	-	TGTGCCAGCGGAACCTTCAATGAAAAACTGTTTTTT	CASGTFNEKLFF
TRBV5-8	TRBJ1-1	-	-	TGTGCCAGCAGCTTGTTCGGCAGCCCGAACACTGAAGCTTTCTTT	CASSLFGSPNTEAFF
TRBV4-2	TRBJ2-1	-	-	TGTGCCAGCAGCCAAAGTCAGGGATTGGGTATCGATGAGCAGTTCTTC	CASSQSQGLGIDEQFF
TRBV11-2	TRBJ2-3	-	-	TGTGCCAGCAGCCGGACACCCGGCACAGATACGCAGTATTTT	CASSRTPGTDTQYF
TRBV5-4	TRBJ2-7	-	-	TGTGCCAGCAGCTTGGGAGGCGATCCAGGCTACGAGCAGTACTTC	CASSLGGDPGYEQYF
TRBV10-1	TRBJ2-1	TRBD2	-	TGCGCCAGCAGTGCCGGGACTAGCGGGGCGAATGAGCAGTTCTTC	CASSAGTSGANEQFF
TRBV4-1	TRBJ1-4	-	-	TGCGCCAGCAGCCAAGAAAGGGCCCGCGGGGGGGTGTACGAAAAACTGTTTTTT	CASSQERARGGVYEKLFF
TRBV28	TRBJ2-7	-	once	TGTGCCAGCACCCCCCGACAGACTCTAAGGAAGCAGTACTTC	CASTPRQTLRKQYF
TRBV6-6	TRBJ1-6	TRBD1	-	TGTGCCAGCAGTCACAGGGGAAATTCACCCCTCCACTTT	CASSHRGNSPLHF
TRBV7-2	TRBJ2-3	-	-	TGTGCCAGCAGCTTAGCCAGGAGCACAGATACGCAGTATTTT	CASSLARSTDTQYF
TRBV28	TRBJ1-5	-	once	TGTGCCAGCAGTATCAAACAGAGCTTTCAGCCCCAGCATTTT	CASSIKQSFQPQHF
TRBV7-6	TRBJ2-7	TRBD2	-	TGTGCCAGCAGCTTCGGGACACCCGGACTAGCGGGAGCTTACGAGCAGTACTTC	CASSFGTPGLAGAYEQYF
TRBV7-9	TRBJ1-2	-	-	TGTGCCAGCAGCTTAGAAACTGCGCCGTATGGCTACACCTTC	CASSLETAPYGYTF
TRBV28	TRBJ2-7	TRBD2	-	TGTGCCAGCAGTAGAGCGGGAGTCTCCTACGAGCAGTACTTC	CASSRAGVSYEQYF
TRBV7-9	TRBJ2-2	TRBD1	-	TGTGCCAGCAGCTTAGTCCCCGGGACAGGGCTCGGGGAGCTGTTTTTT	CASSLVPGTGLGELFF
TRBV19	TRBJ1-5	-	few	TGTGCCAGTAGTATTCAAGCTAGCAATCAGCCCCAGCATTTT	CASSIQASNQPQHF
TRBV28	TRBJ2-7	-	-	TGTGCCAGCAGTTTGAGAACAGGCGGTGGACACGAGCAGTACTTC	CASSLRTGGGHEQYF
TRBV29-1	TRBJ1-1	-	-	TGCAGCGTTGATACAGGGAACACTGAAGCTTTCTTT	CSVDTGNTEAFF
TRBV9	TRBJ2-1	-	-	TGTGCCAGCAGCCTAACAGGGAGGGGGAATGAGCAGTTCTTC	CASSLTGRGNEQFF
TRBV25-1	TRBJ1-1	TRBD1	-	TGTGCCAGCAGTGACCCTGGGACAGCGAACACTGAAGCTTTCTTT	CASSDPGTANTEAFF
TRBV4-1	TRBJ1-5	-	-	TGCGCCAGCAGCCAAGTCTTACGGGGGAGGGAACAGCCCCAGCATTTT	CASSQVLRGREQPQHF
TRBV18	TRBJ1-4	TRBD1	-	TGTGCCAGCTCACCACCGGGCAGGGGGCGGGAAAAACTGTTTTTT	CASSPPGRGREKLFF
TRBV7-8	TRBJ1-6	TRBD1	-	TGTGCCAGCAGCTTAGTCTGGGACAGGGGTTCACCCCTCCACTTT	CASSLVWDRGSPLHF
TRBV11-2	TRBJ2-2	-	-	TGTGCCAGCAGGCGGATAGCCGGGAACACGAACACCGGGGAGCTGTTTTTT	CASRRIAGNTNTGELFF
TRBV28	TRBJ2-2	TRBD1	once	TGTGCCAGCATCCGACAGGGGAAGAACACCGGGGAGCTGTTTTTT	CASIRQGKNTGELFF
TRBV4-2	TRBJ1-3	-	-	TGTGCCAGCAGCCTCCGTTGGGACTCTGGAAACACCATATATTTT	CASSLRWDSGNTIYF
TRBV7-8	TRBJ1-6	TRBD1	once	TGTGCCAGCAGCCCAAGGACAGGGAGCTATAATTCACCCCTCCACTTT	CASSPRTGSYNSPLHF
TRBV4-2	TRBJ1-2	-	few	TGTGCCAGCAGCCAGGGCAACTATGGCTACACCTTC	CASSQGNYGYTF
TRBV28	TRBJ1-1	TRBD1	-	TGTGCCAGCAGCCCTGGGGGGACAGTAGGGGCTACTGAAGCTTTCTTT	CASSPGGTVGATEAFF
TRBV7-3	TRBJ2-5	-	-	TGTGCCAGCAGCCCTGGGGGCAGACTCGGGTCGCAGTACTTC	CASSPGGRLGSQYF
TRBV28	TRBJ2-7	-	-	TGTGCCAGCAGTCCACCCGACGTAATCTACGAGCAGTACTTC	CASSPPDVIYEQYF
TRBV6-5	TRBJ2-1	TRBD1	-	TGTGCCAGCAGTAGCCGACAGGGGACGGAGTTCTTC	CASSSRQGTEFF
TRBV11-2	TRBJ2-7	TRBD2	-	TGTGCCAGCAGCTTACGGTGGGCTAGCGGGAGGGCCGTATCCTACGAGCAGTACTTC	CASSLRWASGRAVSYEQYF
TRBV27	TRBJ2-7	TRBD2	-	TGTGCCAGCAGTTTATCGTTTGCGGGAGGCACCTACGAGCAGTACTTC	CASSLSFAGGTYEQYF
TRBV18	TRBJ1-1	TRBD1	-	TGTGCCAGCTCCAAAGACAGGGGGGACACTGAAGCTTTCTTT	CASSKDRGDTEAFF
TRBV18	TRBJ2-3	-	-	TGTGCCAGCTCACCACTCTCGGAGGCAGATACGCAGTATTTT	CASSPLSEADTQYF
TRBV7-9	TRBJ2-5	-	-	TGTGCCAGCAAGTCTGAGGGGGAGACCCAGTACTTC	CASKSEGETQYF
TRBV30	TRBJ1-5	-	-	TGTGCCTGGACTGTGGGGGGGGGTCAGCCCCAGCATTTT	CAWTVGGGQPQHF
TRBV5-1	TRBJ2-4	TRBD2	-	TGCGCCAGCAGCTTGGCTTCTAGCGGGATTAACATTCAGTACTTC	CASSLASSGINIQYF
TRBV18	TRBJ1-4	-	-	TGTGCCAGCTCACCACCATCTCAGAGCGGTGAAAAACTGTTTTTT	CASSPPSQSGEKLFF
TRBV4-1	TRBJ1-6	TRBD1	-	TGCGCCAGCAGGGGACAGGGTAATTCACCCCTCCACTTT	CASRGQGNSPLHF
TRBV5-1	TRBJ1-2	-	once	TGCGCCAGCAGCTTGGCACCTCAGGGGTTTGCCTATGGCTACACCTTC	CASSLAPQGFAYGYTF
TRBV7-2	TRBJ2-1	TRBD2	-	TGTGCCAGCAGCCAATTAGCGGGAGGGTGGGATGAGCAGTTCTTC	CASSQLAGGWDEQFF
TRBV2	TRBJ2-2	TRBD1	once	TGTGCCAGCGACAGGGAAGCGGACACCGGGGAGCTGTTTTTT	CASDREADTGELFF
TRBV5-1	TRBJ2-7	-	-	TGCGCCAGCAGCTTGGACCGACACTCCTACGAGCAGTACTTC	CASSLDRHSYEQYF